Following are 4 T cell receptor beta chains from one sample sequenced in a study of technical replicates of blood from a few donors. Using immunoSEQ multiplex PCR, the repertoire was profiled, and TCRdb retains in-frame clones only, with some absent. The repertoire has about 71,000 clones, around 97% of them found once; the top ten carry approximately 0.2%. The sample was T cells isolated from PBMCs. The source of these receptors is a human donor in good health.

This clone was seen once. J is TRBJ1-4 and V is TRBV7-6; possible D gene TRBD1, 6 bases. Trimming stripped 5 bases from V and 9 bases from J, with 19 bases between. The CDR3 contains 15 residues. Germline V gives CDR1 SGHVS, CDR2 FNYEAQ. The CDR3 nucleotides read TGTGCCAGCAGCCCCGGGACAAAATCAAGTCAAAAACTGTTTTTT. Translating gives CASSPGTKSSQKLFF.

In this sample, this clone turned up once. The J gene is TRBJ1-4, the V gene TRBV14; TRBD1 matches 10 bases. From germline, CDR1 is SGHDN and CDR2 FVKESK. There are 17 residues in the CDR3. V gave up 3 bases and J gave up 1 base; unmatched junction bases: 5. The CDR3 spells CASSQTGGFGTNEKLFF. In DNA, the CDR3 is TGTGCCAGCAGCCAGACAGGGGGCTTTGGAACTAATGAAAAACTGTTTTTT.

The gene calls are TRBV2 and TRBJ2-3, with TRBD1 matching over 7 bases. The CDR3 has 15 residues. From germline, CDR1 is SNHLY and CDR2 FYNNEI. After removal of 4 bases from V and 6 bases from J, the junction contained 10 bases not matched to a gene. As DNA, the CDR3 is TGTGCCAGCAGTGTGTGGGACAGTTCAACGGATACGCAGTATTTT. Protein product: CASSVWDSSTDTQYF.

The chain carries TRBV5-1 and TRBJ1-2, with D perhaps TRBD1 (6 bases). V was shortened by 1 base and J by 8 bases, with 15 bases between the two germline ends. The germline V gene has CDR1 SGHRS and CDR2 YFSETQ. This CDR3 region has 14 residues. CDR3 nucleotide sequence: TGCGCCAGCAGCTTGTCAGGGGTTCGCATGGGCTACACCTTC. Translation gives CASSLSGVRMGYTF.